These T cell receptor beta chains were read from a single sample in a study of blood T cell repertoires in COVID-19. Generated by immunoSEQ multiplex PCR, the TCRdb table keeps only in-frame clones and is missing some. The sample includes some 240,000 clones, around 84% of them seen just once. Input material: PBMCs or T cells enriched from blood (not recorded which). The receptors originated from a man younger than 40 with acute COVID-19. Each CDR3 is given with its conserved first and last residue. The D gene is left open where the match is weak. Clone size appears in some rows only: once, few, many, or a class for an expanded clone.

NA | TRBD2 | TRBJ2-2 | TRBV5-1 | TGCGCCAGCAGCTTGGTCGCGGGGGGGAACACCGGGGAGCTGTTTTTT | CASSLVAGGNTGELFF
NA | NA | TRBJ1-2 | TRBV5-1 | TGTGCCAGCACGCCGGGTGAGGGCTATGGCTACACCTTC | CASTPGEGYGYTF
few | TRBD1 | TRBJ1-1 | TRBV28 | TGTGCCAGCAGCCGGAGCGGGACAGGGGGTTTTGCCACTGAAGCTTTCTTT | CASSRSGTGGFATEAFF
once | NA | TRBJ2-2 | TRBV9 | TGTGCCAGCAGCGTCGCCGGGGAGCTGTTTTTT | CASSVAGELFF
NA | NA | TRBJ1-2 | TRBV19 | TGTGCCAGTAGTCATCGCTCTACAGTTACTAGCGGCTACACCTTC | CASSHRSTVTSGYTF
NA | TRBD1 | TRBJ2-2 | TRBV6-6 | TGTGCCAGCGACAGGGGGCCCGGGGAGCTGTTTTTT | CASDRGPGELFF
NA | NA | TRBJ1-2 | TRBV5-1 | TGCGCCAGCAGCTTGGCCACAGGGACTAACTATGGCTACACCTTC | CASSLATGTNYGYTF
NA | TRBD2 | TRBJ2-1 | TRBV24-1 | TGTGCCACCAGTGATTTTGGACTAGCGGGAGTCTACAATGAGCAGTTCTTC | CATSDFGLAGVYNEQFF
NA | NA | TRBJ1-5 | TRBV19 | TGTGCCAGTAGTGTCTCACTGAATCAGCCCCAGCATTTT | CASSVSLNQPQHF
NA | TRBD1 | TRBJ2-2 | TRBV9 | TGTGCCAGCAGCGCGCGACCCGGGACAGGGCACACCGGGGAGCTGTTTTTT | CASSARPGTGHTGELFF
NA | NA | TRBJ2-1 | TRBV6-2/TRBV6-3 | TGTGCCAGCAGTAGGGGGCGGGGTCAATCAGATGAGCAGTTCTTC | CASSRGRGQSDEQFF
NA | NA | TRBJ2-2 | TRBV5-1 | TGCGCCAGCAGCTCCAACGCTGGGGCCACCGGGGAGCTGTTTTTT | CASSSNAGATGELFF
NA | NA | TRBJ1-3 | TRBV18 | TGTGCCAGCTCAGGAGGACAGATCTCTGGAAACACCATATATTTT | CASSGGQISGNTIYF
NA | NA | TRBJ1-2 | TRBV3-1/TRBV3-2 | TGTGCCAGCAGCCCTACAGGGATACCTAGCTACTATGGCTACACCTTC | CASSPTGIPSYYGYTF
many | NA | TRBJ1-3 | TRBV6-1 | TGTGCCAGCAGTGAGAATTGGCAGGGCTCTGGAAACACCATATATTTT | CASSENWQGSGNTIYF
NA | NA | TRBJ1-3 | TRBV6-5 | TGTGCCAGCAGTTCTTGGGGAGGGATCGGAAACACCATATATTTT | CASSSWGGIGNTIYF
NA | NA | TRBJ2-2 | TRBV6-2/TRBV6-3 | TGTGCCAGCAGTTCGACAGCGTACACCGGGGAGCTGTTTTTT | CASSSTAYTGELFF
NA | TRBD1 | TRBJ1-1 | TRBV19 | TGTGCCAGTAGTCAACGGACAGGGGCCGCAAAGGCTTTCTTT | CASSQRTGAAKAFF
NA | TRBD1 | TRBJ2-6 | TRBV6-1 | TGTGCCAGCAGTGAAGGACAGGGTGGGGCCAACGTCCTGACTTTC | CASSEGQGGANVLTF
once | TRBD1 | TRBJ1-4 | TRBV5-4 | TGTGCCAGCAGCTACCGGGACAGGGGTGGTGATGAAAAACTGTTTTTT | CASSYRDRGGDEKLFF
NA | NA | TRBJ2-2 | TRBV7-7 | TGTGCTAGCAGCCTAGCGCCGGGAACCGGGGAGCTGTTTTTT | CASSLAPGTGELFF
NA | NA | TRBJ1-4 | TRBV29-1 | TGCAGCGTTGTCTTTGCAACTAATGAAAAACTGTTTTTT | CSVVFATNEKLFF
NA | NA | TRBJ1-1 | TRBV3-1/TRBV3-2 | TGTGCCAGCAGCCAAGAGGGGGGGCGAACTGAAGCTTTCTTT | CASSQEGGRTEAFF
NA | NA | TRBJ1-2 | TRBV6-5 | TGTGCCAGCAGTCTTAATTTCAGGGCCACCTATGGCTACACCTTC | CASSLNFRATYGYTF
NA | TRBD1 | TRBJ1-1 | TRBV5-8 | TGTGCTAGCAGCCCGACAGGGTACACTGAAGCTTTCTTT | CASSPTGYTEAFF
NA | NA | TRBJ2-3 | TRBV5-1 | TGCGCCAGCACGGACAGACTCACAGATACGCAGTATTTT | CASTDRLTDTQYF